The T cell receptor (beta chain) described here comes from a study of Ad26.COV2.S vaccination and SARS-CoV-2 variants. Germline V gene sequence: CDR1 SGHDT, CDR2 YYEEEE. This CDR3 spans 12 amino acids. Trimming left V 3 bases short and J 1 base short, with 5 bases between. Profiling relied on immunoSEQ multiplex PCR, and the TCRdb table lists in-frame clones only, not all of them. The sample includes some 400,000 clones, 75% to 90% seen only once; the top ten take 1.5% to 2%. Indicated treatment: roughly 19 received Ad26.COV2.S at low or high dose, single or two shots; 5 received placebo; per-sample allocation not given. Specimen acquisition occurred on day 63 following the initial vaccine or placebo injection.

Material: peripheral blood, obtained in a trial of Ad26.COV2.S vaccine versus placebo. This rearrangement joins TRBV5-6 to TRBJ2-7, with D hard to call. The clonotype comes from a person between 18 and 65 years old who received the Ad26.COV2.S COVID-19 vaccine or a placebo. The CDR3 loop is CASSYQSYEQYF. CDR3 DNA sequence: TGTGCCAGCAGCTATCAATCCTACGAGCAGTACTTC. Looking up the rest from reference TRBV5-6 and TRBJ2-7 gives the full variable domain: DAGVTQSPTHLIKTRGQQVTLRCSPKSGHDTVSWYQQALGQGPQFIFQYYEEEERQRGNFPDRFSGHQFPNYSSELNVNALLLGDSALYLCASSYQSYEQYFGPGTRLTVT.